Listed here are 2 T cell receptor beta chains from one sample, sequenced in a study of T cell changes during pregnancy in multiple sclerosis. TCRdb's table, derived via immunoSEQ multiplex PCR, lists solely in-frame clones and lacks some. The profile shows tens of thousands of clones, roughly nine tenths of them singletons. The specimen was peripheral blood, collected in the first trimester of pregnancy. These TCRs come from a female donor in good health, enrolled as a control in a pregnancy study.

The chain couples TRBV27 to TRBJ1-4; 7 positions match TRBD1. Losses at the gene ends were 8 bases for V and 5 bases for J; bases not matched to a gene: 8. Germline-derived CDR1 and CDR2 are MNHEY and SMNVEV (reference sequence). The CDR3 has 14 amino acids. The CDR3 loop reads CASRHGTENEKLFF. CDR3 DNA sequence: TGTGCCAGCCGTCACGGGACAGAGAATGAAAAACTGTTTTTT.

CDR3 residues: CASKRVRTDTQYF. CDR3 in DNA: TGTGCCAGCAAGCGGGTTCGTACAGATACGCAGTATTTT. The J gene is TRBJ2-3, the V gene TRBV2; D possibly corresponds to TRBD2 (6 bases). Germline CDR1 reads SNHLY; CDR2 reads FYNNEI. The CDR3 is 13 amino acids. V lost 7 bases and J lost 3, with 11 bases in between.